This T cell receptor (beta chain) was observed in a study of T cell responses to AZD1222 COVID-19 vaccine. Turning to this clone: Its antigen is as yet unknown.

Points from the study as a whole: As reported, nearly half of all spike-specific TCRs target variant regions that are unmutated. The breadth and depth of Spike-specific TCRs increased once two AZD1222 doses had been given. Regions 160-218 and 743-854 held dominance among vaccine-associated CD4 TCRs, which spanned spike. White British donors predominated, females outnumbered males, and clonal diversity was possibly underestimated.

The protocol was immunoSEQ multiplex PCR, while the TCRdb copy is restricted to in-frame clones and leaves out a portion. The sample lists around 130,000 clones; 90% to 95% were seen once. Source: peripheral blood, taken 28 days after the second AZD1222 dose. The source is an adult who received the AZD1222 COVID-19 vaccine.

The CDR3 DNA follows: TGTGCCAGTAGTTCCGTTAACCGGTTGAACACTGAAGCTTTCTTT. Protein sequence: CASSSVNRLNTEAFF. This rearrangement joins TRBV19 to TRBJ1-1; D not resolved. Germline CDR1 LNHDA, CDR2 SQIVND (reference sequence). This CDR3 has 15 amino acids. Deletions cut 5 bases from V and 0 bases from J, with 13 bases between. The whole variable domain, remainder taken from reference TRBV19 and TRBJ1-1, is DGGITQSPKYLFRKEGQNVTLSCEQNLNHDAMYWYRQDPGQGLRLIYYSQIVNDFQKGDIAEGYSVSREKKESFPLTVTSAQKNPTAFYLCASSSVNRLNTEAFFGQGTRLTVV.